This paragraph reports one TCR beta chain. Here immunoSEQ multiplex PCR was the method, and the copy in TCRdb shows in-frame clones only, minus some. The table records 300,000 to 350,000 clones, approximately 89% of them present only once. The CDR3 sequence is 14 residues long. Trimming stripped 0 bases from V and 3 bases from J, with 9 bases between. The germline CDR1 and CDR2 sequences are LNHDA and SQIVND (reference sequence). The data are from a study of blood T cell repertoires in COVID-19. About the study: From the United States, Italy and Spain came samples of acute and convalescent COVID-19.

This clonotype originated in a young man who had recovered from COVID-19. Source material: PBMCs or T cells enriched from blood (not recorded which). This chain joins TRBV19 and TRBJ2-7; weak D call: TRBD1 (6 bases). This CDR3 reads CASSIDIGGYEQYF. Written as DNA, the CDR3 is TGTGCCAGTAGTATAGATATAGGGGGCTACGAGCAGTACTTC.